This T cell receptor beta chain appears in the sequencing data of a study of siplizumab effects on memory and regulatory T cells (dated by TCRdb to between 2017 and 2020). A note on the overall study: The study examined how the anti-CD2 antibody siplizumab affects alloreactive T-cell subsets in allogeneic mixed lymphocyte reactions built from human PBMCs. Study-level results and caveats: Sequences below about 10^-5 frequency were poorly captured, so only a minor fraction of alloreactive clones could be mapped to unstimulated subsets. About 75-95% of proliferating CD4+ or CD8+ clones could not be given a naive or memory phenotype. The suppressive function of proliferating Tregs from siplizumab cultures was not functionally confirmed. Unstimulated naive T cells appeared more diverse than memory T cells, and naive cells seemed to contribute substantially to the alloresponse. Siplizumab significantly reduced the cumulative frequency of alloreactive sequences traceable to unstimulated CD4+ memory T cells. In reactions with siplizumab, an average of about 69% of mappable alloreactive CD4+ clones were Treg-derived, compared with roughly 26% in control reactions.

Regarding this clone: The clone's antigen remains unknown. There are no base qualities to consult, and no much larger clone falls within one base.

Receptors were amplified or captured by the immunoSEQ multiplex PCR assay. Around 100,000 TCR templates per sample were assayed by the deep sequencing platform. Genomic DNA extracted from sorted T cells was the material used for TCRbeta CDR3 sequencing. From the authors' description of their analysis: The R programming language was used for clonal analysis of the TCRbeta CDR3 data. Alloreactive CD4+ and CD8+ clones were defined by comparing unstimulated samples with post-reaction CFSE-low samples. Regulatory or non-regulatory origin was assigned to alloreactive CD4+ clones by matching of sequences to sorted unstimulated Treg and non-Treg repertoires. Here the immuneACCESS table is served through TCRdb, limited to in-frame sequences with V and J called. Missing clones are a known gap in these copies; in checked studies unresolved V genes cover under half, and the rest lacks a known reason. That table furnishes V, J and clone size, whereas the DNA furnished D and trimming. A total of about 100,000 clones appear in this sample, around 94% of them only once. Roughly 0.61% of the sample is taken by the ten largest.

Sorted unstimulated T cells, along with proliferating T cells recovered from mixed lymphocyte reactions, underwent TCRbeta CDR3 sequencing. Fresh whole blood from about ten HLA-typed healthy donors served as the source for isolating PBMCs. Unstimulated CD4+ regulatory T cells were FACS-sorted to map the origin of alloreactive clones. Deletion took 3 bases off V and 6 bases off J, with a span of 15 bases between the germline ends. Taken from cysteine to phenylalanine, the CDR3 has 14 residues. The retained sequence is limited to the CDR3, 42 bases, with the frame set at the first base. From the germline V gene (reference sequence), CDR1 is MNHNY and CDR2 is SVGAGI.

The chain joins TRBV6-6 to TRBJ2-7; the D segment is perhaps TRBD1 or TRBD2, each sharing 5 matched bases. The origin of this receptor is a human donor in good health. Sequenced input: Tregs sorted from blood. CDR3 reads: CASSYFVGDGEQYF. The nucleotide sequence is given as TGTGCCAGCAGTTATTTTGTAGGGGACGGCGAGCAGTACTTC.